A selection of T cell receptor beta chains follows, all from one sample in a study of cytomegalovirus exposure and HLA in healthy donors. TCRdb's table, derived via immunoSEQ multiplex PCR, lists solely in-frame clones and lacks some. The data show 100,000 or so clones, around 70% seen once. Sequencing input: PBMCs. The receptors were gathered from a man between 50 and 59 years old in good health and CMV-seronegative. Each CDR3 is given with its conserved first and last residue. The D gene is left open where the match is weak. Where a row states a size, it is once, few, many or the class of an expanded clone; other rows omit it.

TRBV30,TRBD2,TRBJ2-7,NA,TGTGCCTGGAGGATGAGGGAGCGGGAGAAATCTTACGAGCAGTACTTC,CAWRMREREKSYEQYF
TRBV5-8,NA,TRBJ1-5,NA,TGTGCCAGCAGCTTAGAGACAGGTGGCAATCAGCCCCAGCATTTT,CASSLETGGNQPQHF
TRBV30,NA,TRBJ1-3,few,TGTGCCTGGAGTTTTCCTAATGGAAACACCATATATTTT,CAWSFPNGNTIYF
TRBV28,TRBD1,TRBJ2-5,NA,TGTGCCAGCAGTTCACAGGGACAGGCCCAGTACTTC,CASSSQGQAQYF
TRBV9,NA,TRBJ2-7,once,TGTGCCAGCAGCGCCTATTTAACGGGGGAGCAGTACTTC,CASSAYLTGEQYF
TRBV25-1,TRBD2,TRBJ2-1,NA,TGTGCCAGCAGTGAAAGAACTAGCGCATACAATGAGCAGTTCTTC,CASSERTSAYNEQFF
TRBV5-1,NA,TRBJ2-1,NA,TGCGCCACCTCGGGACTTCCCAGCTCCTACAATGAGCAGTTCTTC,CATSGLPSSYNEQFF
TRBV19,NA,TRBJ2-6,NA,TGTGCCAGTAGACCGGGGACACCAGTCTCTGGGGCCAACGTCCTGACTTTC,CASRPGTPVSGANVLTF
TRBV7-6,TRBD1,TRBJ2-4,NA,TGTGCCAGCAGCCGGGGACAGTCAAACATTCAGTACTTC,CASSRGQSNIQYF
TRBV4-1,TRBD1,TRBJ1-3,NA,TGCGCCAGCAGCAGACAGGGGGTAGCCCTCTCTGGAAACACCATATATTTT,CASSRQGVALSGNTIYF
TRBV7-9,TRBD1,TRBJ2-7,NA,TGTGCCAGCAGCTCGGACAGGGGAGGATACGAGCAGTACTTC,CASSSDRGGYEQYF
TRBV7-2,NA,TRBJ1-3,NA,TGTGCCAGCAGCTTAGAGGGGCCTCACCAGGGAAACACCATATATTTT,CASSLEGPHQGNTIYF
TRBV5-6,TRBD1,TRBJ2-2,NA,TGTGCCAGCAGCTTGCCTGGACAGGCGAGGAACACCGGGGAGCTGTTTTTT,CASSLPGQARNTGELFF
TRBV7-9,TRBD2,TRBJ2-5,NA,TGTGCCGGACTAAGCGGGGACCAAGAGACCCAGTACTTC,CAGLSGDQETQYF
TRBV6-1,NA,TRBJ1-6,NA,TGTGCCAGCAGTGTCGGGGTTGAGAGCGCACCCCTCCACTTT,CASSVGVESAPLHF
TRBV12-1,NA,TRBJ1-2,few,TGTGCCAGCAGCTGGAGGGGTGGGTTTGGCTACACCTTC,CASSWRGGFGYTF
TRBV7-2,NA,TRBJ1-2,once,TGTGCCAGCAGCTCGACTTACAGGGATCGGCGTCAGGGCTACACCTTC,CASSSTYRDRRQGYTF
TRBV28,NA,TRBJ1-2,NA,TGTGCCAGCATAGGTCAGGATGGCTACACCTTC,CASIGQDGYTF
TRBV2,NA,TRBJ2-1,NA,TGTGCCAGCAGTGCTTACAGTGAAGCATCCTATAATGAGCAGTTCTTC,CASSAYSEASYNEQFF
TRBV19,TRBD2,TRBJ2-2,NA,TGTGCCAGTAGCAGACTCGGACTAGCGGGGGGCCAAAACACCGGGGAGCTGTTTTTT,CASSRLGLAGGQNTGELFF
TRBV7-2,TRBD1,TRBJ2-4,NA,TGTGCCAGCAGAAGGACAGGGGGTAGTTCGGCCAAAAACATTCAGTACTTC,CASRRTGGSSAKNIQYF
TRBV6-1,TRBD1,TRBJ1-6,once,TGTGCCAGCACACAAAACAGGGGGCTGAATTCACCCCTCCACTTT,CASTQNRGLNSPLHF
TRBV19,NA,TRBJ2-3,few,TGTGCCAGTTCTCAACAGGGCTCAGATACGCAGTATTTT,CASSQQGSDTQYF
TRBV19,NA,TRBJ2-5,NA,TGTGCCAGTACCGAACAGGGTTTCCCACAAGAGACCCAGTACTTC,CASTEQGFPQETQYF
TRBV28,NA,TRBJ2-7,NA,TGTGCCAGCAGTGTTCGCACACTAAGCTCCTACGAGCAGTACTTC,CASSVRTLSSYEQYF
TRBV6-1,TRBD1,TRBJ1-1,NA,TGTGCCAGCAGTGGGACAGGGGGCACTGAAGCTTTCTTT,CASSGTGGTEAFF
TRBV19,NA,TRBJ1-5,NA,TGTGCCAGTAGAACAACTTGGAGCAGGGCGGGCAATCAGCCCCAGCATTTT,CASRTTWSRAGNQPQHF
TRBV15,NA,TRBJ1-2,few,TGTGCCACCAGCAGAGGGCCCGGGTCTCCCGGGAATGGCTACACCTTC,CATSRGPGSPGNGYTF
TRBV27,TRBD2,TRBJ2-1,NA,TGTGCCAGCAGTCCCGGGAGGGCCAAAAATGAGCAGTTCTTC,CASSPGRAKNEQFF
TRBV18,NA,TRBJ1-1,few,TGTGCCAGCCTTGTGGGGGGTCGCACTGAAGCTTTCTTT,CASLVGGRTEAFF
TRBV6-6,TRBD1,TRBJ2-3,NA,TGTGCCAGCAGTTACGGTGGACAGGGAGCAGATACGCAGTATTTT,CASSYGGQGADTQYF
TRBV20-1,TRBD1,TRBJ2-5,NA,TGCAGTGCTGGGACAGTGCAGACCCAGTACTTC,CSAGTVQTQYF
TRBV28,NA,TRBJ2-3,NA,TGTGCCAGCAGTTTCGGGGGGCCAGATACGCAGTATTTT,CASSFGGPDTQYF
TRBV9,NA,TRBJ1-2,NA,TGTGCCAGCAGCGCCTCAGGCTGGGACTATGGCTACACCTTC,CASSASGWDYGYTF
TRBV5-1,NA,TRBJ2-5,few,TGCGCCAGCAGCTTGGTAGGGTCTCCGGGGGAGACCCAGTACTTC,CASSLVGSPGETQYF
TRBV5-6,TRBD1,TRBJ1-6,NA,TGTGCCAGCAGCTTTCCCCGGGACAGCCAATATAATTCACCCCTCCACTTT,CASSFPRDSQYNSPLHF
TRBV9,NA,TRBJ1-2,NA,TGTGCCAGCAGCGTCGGACTCTCTAACTATGGCTACACCTTC,CASSVGLSNYGYTF
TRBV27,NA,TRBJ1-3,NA,TGTGCCAGCCGAAGGGACGGGAGCTCTGGAAACACCATATATTTT,CASRRDGSSGNTIYF
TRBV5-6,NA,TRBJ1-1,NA,TGTGCCAGCAGCCTCGGACACGGGGGGGAGATTGAAGCTTTCTTT,CASSLGHGGEIEAFF
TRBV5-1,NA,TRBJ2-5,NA,TGCGCCAGCAGCTCAAGCGTTGAGACCCAGTACTTC,CASSSSVETQYF
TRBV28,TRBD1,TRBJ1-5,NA,TGTGCCAGCAGTGACAGGGTGGGCAATCAGCCCCAGCATTTT,CASSDRVGNQPQHF
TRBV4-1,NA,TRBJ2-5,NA,TGCGCCAGCAGCCGAACACTAGCTACCCAAGAGACCCAGTACTTC,CASSRTLATQETQYF
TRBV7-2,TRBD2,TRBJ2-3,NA,TGTGCCAGCAGCTTTATTAGCGGGGGCACAGATACGCAGTATTTT,CASSFISGGTDTQYF
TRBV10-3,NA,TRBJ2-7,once,TGTGCCATCAGTGAGTCGTTACGGGATGGTCGGAAAAGCTCCTACGAGCAGTACTTC,CAISESLRDGRKSSYEQYF
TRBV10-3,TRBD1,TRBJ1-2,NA,TGTGCCATCAGGGGGACAGGGGAACTTGATGGCTACACCTTC,CAIRGTGELDGYTF
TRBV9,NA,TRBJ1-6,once,TGTGCCAGCAGCGTATTAGCTCAAAGCGACTATAATTCACCCCTCCACTTT,CASSVLAQSDYNSPLHF